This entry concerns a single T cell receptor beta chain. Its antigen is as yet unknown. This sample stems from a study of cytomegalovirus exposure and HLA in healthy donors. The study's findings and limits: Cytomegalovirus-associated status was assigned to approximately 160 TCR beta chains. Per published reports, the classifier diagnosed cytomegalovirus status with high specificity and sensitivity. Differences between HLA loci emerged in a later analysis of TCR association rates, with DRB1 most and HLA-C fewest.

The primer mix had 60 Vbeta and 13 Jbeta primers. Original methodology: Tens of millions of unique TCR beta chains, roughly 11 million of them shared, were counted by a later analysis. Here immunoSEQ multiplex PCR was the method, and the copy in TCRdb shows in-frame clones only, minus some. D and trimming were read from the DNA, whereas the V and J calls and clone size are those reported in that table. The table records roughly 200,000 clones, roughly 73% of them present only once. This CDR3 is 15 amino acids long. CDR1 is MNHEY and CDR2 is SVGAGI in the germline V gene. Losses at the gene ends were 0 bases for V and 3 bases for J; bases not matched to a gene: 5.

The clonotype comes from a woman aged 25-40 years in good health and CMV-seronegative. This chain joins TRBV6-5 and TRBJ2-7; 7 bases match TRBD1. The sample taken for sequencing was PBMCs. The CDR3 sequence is CASSYSTQGRYEQYF. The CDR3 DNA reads TGTGCCAGCAGTTACTCGACACAGGGGCGCTACGAGCAGTACTTC.